This T cell receptor beta chain emerged from a study of cytomegalovirus exposure and HLA in healthy donors. Across the whole study: Across roughly 400 genotyped donors, approximately 81% landed in the Caucasian-associated ancestry cluster.

The primer mix had 60 Vbeta and 13 Jbeta primers. Profiling relied on immunoSEQ multiplex PCR, and the TCRdb table lists in-frame clones only, not all of them. The data show nearly 300,000 clones, 86% seen once. General study points: Cytomegalovirus status was reportedly diagnosed by the classifier with high sensitivity and specificity. Prior analysis indicated that the majority of TCR beta V segments exhibited productivity approximately 90% or approximately 30% of the time.

Germline V CDR1 and CDR2: MNHEY, SMNVEV (reference sequence). The CDR3 totals 13 residues. V lost 5 bases and J 4 bases, leaving 9 bases between the germline ends. As to this clone: What it binds is unknown.

The clonotype comes from a man aged 40-49 years in good health and CMV-seropositive. The sample consisted of PBMCs. The chain uses TRBV27 and TRBJ1-3; D perhaps matches TRBD1 (6 bases). CDR3 coding DNA: TGTGCCAGCAGTACAGGGAGCGGAAACACCATATATTTT. Amino acids: CASSTGSGNTIYF.